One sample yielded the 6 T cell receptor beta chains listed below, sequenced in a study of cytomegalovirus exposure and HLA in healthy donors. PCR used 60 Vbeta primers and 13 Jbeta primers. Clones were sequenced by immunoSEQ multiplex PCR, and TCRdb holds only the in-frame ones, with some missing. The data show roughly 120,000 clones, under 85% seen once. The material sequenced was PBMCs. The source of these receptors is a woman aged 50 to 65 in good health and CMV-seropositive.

As DNA, the CDR3 is TGCGCCAGCAGCTTGCAGGACAGGGGTATGGGTGGTGAGCAGTTCTTC. Translation gives CASSLQDRGMGGEQFF. The J gene is TRBJ2-1, the V gene TRBV5-1, with TRBD1 matching over 9 bases. The V gene's germline CDR1 is SGHRS and CDR2 YFSETQ. The length of the CDR3 is 16 residues. V lost 1 base, J lost 9 bases, and 11 bases stayed unmatched.

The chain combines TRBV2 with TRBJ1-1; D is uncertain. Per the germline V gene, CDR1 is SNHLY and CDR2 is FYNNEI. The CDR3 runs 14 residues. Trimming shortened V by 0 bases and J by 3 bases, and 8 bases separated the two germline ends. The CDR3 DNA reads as TGTGCCAGCAGTGAAGCGCCGGAGGACACTGAAGCTTTCTTT. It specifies CASSEAPEDTEAFF.

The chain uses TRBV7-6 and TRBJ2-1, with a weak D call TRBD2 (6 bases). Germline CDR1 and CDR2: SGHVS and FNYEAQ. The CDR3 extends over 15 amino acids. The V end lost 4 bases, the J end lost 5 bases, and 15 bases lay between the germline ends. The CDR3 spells CASSYPWGGNNEQFF. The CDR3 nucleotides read TGTGCCAGCAGCTATCCCTGGGGAGGTAACAATGAGCAGTTCTTC.

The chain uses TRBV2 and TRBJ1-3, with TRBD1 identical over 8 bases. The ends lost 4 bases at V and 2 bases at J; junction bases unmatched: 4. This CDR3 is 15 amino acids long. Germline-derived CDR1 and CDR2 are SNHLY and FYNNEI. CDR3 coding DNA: TGTGCCAGCAGTGCCATACAGGGGGCTGGAAACACCATATATTTT. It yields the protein CASSAIQGAGNTIYF. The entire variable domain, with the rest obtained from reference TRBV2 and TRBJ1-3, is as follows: EPEVTQTPSHQVTQMGQEVILRCVPISNHLYFYWYRQILGQKVEFLVSFYNNEISEKSEIFDDQFSVERPDGSNFTLKIRSTKLEDSAMYFCASSAIQGAGNTIYFGEGSWLTVV.

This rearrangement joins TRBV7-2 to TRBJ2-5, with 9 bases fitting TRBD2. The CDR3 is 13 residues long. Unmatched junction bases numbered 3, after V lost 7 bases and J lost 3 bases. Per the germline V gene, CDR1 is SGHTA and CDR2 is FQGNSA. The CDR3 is CASKRGAEETQYF. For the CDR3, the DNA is TGTGCCAGCAAGCGGGGGGCTGAAGAGACCCAGTACTTC.

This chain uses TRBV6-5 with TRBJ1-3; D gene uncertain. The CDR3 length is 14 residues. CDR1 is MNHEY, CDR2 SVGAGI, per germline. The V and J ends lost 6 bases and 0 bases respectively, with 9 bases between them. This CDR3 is CASRSPSSGNTIYF. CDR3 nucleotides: TGTGCCAGCAGGTCCCCGAGCTCTGGAAACACCATATATTTT.